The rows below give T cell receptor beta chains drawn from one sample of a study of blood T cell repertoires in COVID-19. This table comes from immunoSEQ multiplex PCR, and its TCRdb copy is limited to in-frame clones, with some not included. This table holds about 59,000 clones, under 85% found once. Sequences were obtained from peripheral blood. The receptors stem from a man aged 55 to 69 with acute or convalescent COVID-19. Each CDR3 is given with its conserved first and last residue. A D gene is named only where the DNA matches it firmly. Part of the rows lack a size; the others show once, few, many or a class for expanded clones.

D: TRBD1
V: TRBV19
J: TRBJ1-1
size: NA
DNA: TGTGCCAGTAACCCGACAGGGGGGAACACTGAAGCTTTCTTT
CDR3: CASNPTGGNTEAFF

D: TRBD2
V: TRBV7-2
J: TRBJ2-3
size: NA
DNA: TGTGCCAGCAGCTCCTGGCGGGGGGGAAGCACAGATACGCAGTATTTT
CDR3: CASSSWRGGSTDTQYF

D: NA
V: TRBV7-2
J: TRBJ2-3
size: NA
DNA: TGTGCCAGCAGCCTTCACGAGGACACAGATACGCAGTATTTT
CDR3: CASSLHEDTDTQYF

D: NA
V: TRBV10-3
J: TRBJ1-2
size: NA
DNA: TGTGCCATCAGTGAGGGGCAGGAGGGATTATATGGCTACACCTTC
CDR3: CAISEGQEGLYGYTF

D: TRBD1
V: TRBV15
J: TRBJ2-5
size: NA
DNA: TGTGCCACCAGCCCCCGACAGGGTGAGACCCAGTACTTC
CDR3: CATSPRQGETQYF

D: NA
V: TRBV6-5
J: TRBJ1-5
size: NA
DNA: TGTGCCAGCAGTTACGCCAGTTACAATCAGCCCCAGCATTTT
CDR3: CASSYASYNQPQHF

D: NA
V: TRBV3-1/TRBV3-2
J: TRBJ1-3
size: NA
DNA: TGTGCCAGCACCACAGGGACGGGATCCGACCTCTCTGGAAACACCATATATTTT
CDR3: CASTTGTGSDLSGNTIYF

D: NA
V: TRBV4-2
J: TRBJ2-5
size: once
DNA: TGTGCCAGCAGCCGACGGGTTTTTGAGACCCAGTACTTC
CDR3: CASSRRVFETQYF

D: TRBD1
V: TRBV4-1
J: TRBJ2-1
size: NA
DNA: TGCGCCAGCAGCCCTGACAGGGCGATTTACAATGAGCAGTTCTTC
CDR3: CASSPDRAIYNEQFF

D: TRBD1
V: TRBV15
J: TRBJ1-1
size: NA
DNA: TGTGCCACCAGCAGAGGTCCATCTCTGACAGGGGGCCCTGGAGTGTCTGAAGCTTTCTTT
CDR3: CATSRGPSLTGGPGVSEAFF

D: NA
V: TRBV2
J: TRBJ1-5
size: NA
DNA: TGTGCCAGCGAGTTGGACAGTAGCAATCAGCCCCAGCATTTT
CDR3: CASELDSSNQPQHF

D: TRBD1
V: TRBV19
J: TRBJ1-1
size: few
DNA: TGTGCCAGTAGTACCGGACAGGGGGCGATCACTGAAGCTTTCTTT
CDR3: CASSTGQGAITEAFF

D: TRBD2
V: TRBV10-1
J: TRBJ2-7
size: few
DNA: TGCGCCAGCTCCGGACTAGCGGGGGGGCCTACCTACGAGCAGTACTTC
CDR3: CASSGLAGGPTYEQYF

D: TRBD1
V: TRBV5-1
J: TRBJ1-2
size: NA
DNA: TGCGCCAGCAGCCCGGGACAGACTTATGGCTACACCTTC
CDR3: CASSPGQTYGYTF

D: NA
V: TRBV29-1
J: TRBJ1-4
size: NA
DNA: TGCAGCGTTGCCGCAACTAATGAAAAACTGTTTTTT
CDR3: CSVAATNEKLFF

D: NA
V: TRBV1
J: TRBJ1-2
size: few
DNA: TGCACCAGCCCCCGGGGGGGGTTT
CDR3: CTSPRGGF

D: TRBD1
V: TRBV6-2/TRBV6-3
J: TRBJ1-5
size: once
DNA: TGTGCCAGCAGTTACTGGCCCGGGACAGGCGGCAATCAGCCCCAGCATTTT
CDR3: CASSYWPGTGGNQPQHF

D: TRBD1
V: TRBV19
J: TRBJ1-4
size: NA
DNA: TGTGCCAGTAGTAAGGGCTGGGCCTGGACAGGGAAGGAAGAAAAACTGTTTTTT
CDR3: CASSKGWAWTGKEEKLFF

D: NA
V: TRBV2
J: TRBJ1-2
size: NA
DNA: TGTGCCAGCAGTTCAGGGGAGATTAGCTATGGCTACACCTTC
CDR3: CASSSGEISYGYTF

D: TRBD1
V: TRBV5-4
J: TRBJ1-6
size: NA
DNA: TGTGCCAGCAGCTTGGTAACAGGGGGCGCAGGTTCACCCCTCCACTTT
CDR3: CASSLVTGGAGSPLHF

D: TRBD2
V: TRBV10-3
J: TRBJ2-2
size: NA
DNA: TGTGCCATCAGTGCCGTAGCGGGGGGGCCCACCGGGGAGCTGTTTTTT
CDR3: CAISAVAGGPTGELFF

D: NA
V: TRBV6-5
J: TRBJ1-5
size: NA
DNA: TGTGCCAGCAGAATGACAGTTTATAGCAATCAGCCCCAGCATTTT
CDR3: CASRMTVYSNQPQHF

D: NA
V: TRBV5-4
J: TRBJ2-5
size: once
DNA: TGTGCCAGCAGCTCCCGGGACTCTGCGTCGGAGACCCAGTACTTC
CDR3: CASSSRDSASETQYF

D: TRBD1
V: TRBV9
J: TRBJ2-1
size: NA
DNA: TGTGCCAGCACCAAGACAGGGGGGGTAAGTGATGAGCAGTTCTTC
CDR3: CASTKTGGVSDEQFF

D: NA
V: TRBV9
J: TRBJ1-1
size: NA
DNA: TGTGCCAGCAGCGTGTCGGGGGGAAATGGCATGAACACTGAAGCTTTCTTT
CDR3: CASSVSGGNGMNTEAFF

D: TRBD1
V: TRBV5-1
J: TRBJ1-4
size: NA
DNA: TGCGCCAGCAGTTATGAGACAGGGGGCGGAGAAAAACTGTTTTTT
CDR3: CASSYETGGGEKLFF

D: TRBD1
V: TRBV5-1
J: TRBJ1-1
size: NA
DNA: TGCGCCAGCAGCTTGGAGGGGACAGGGACGGGCGGCGGGGAAGCTTTCTTT
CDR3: CASSLEGTGTGGGEAFF

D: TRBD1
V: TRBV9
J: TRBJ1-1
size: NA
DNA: TGTGCCAGCAGCCCTCGGACAGGGGGTTCATATGACACTGAAGCTTTCTTT
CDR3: CASSPRTGGSYDTEAFF

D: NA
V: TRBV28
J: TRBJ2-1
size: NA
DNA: TGTGCCAGCAGTCAGGGAGGATGGGCCAGTTCCTACAATGAGCAGTTCTTC
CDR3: CASSQGGWASSYNEQFF

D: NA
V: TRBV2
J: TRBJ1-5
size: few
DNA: TGTGCCAGCAGTGAAGTCAGGGTCAGCAATCAGCCCCAGCATTTT
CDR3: CASSEVRVSNQPQHF

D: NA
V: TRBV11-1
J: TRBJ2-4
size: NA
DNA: TGTGCCAGCAGCCCCCTACGGAGCAAAAACATTCAGTACTTC
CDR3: CASSPLRSKNIQYF

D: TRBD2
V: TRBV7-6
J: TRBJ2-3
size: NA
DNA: TGTGCCAGCAGCTCTCCGACTAGCGGGGGCCCCACAGATACGCAGTATTTT
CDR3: CASSSPTSGGPTDTQYF

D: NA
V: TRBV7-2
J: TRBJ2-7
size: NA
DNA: TGTGCCAGCAGCTTACAAGGGGTCTCCTACGAGCAGTACTTC
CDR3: CASSLQGVSYEQYF

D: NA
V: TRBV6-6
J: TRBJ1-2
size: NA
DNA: TGTGCCAGCAACGACGTCGGGGGCTACACCTTC
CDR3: CASNDVGGYTF

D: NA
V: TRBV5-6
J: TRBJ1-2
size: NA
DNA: TGTGCCAGCAGCTTTCAGGGAATTCCAGGGTATGGCTACACCTTC
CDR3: CASSFQGIPGYGYTF

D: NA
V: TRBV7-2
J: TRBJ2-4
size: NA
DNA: TGTGCCAGCAGCCCGGGGGGCGTGTCCAAAAACATTCAGTACTTC
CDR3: CASSPGGVSKNIQYF

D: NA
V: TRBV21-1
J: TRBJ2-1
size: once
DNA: TGTGCCAGCAGCAAAGCGCGCCTAGCGGGGCGATACAATGAGCAGTTCTTC
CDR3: CASSKARLAGRYNEQFF

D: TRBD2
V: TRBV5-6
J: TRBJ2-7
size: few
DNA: TGTGCCAGCAGCTTATTCGGGACTAGCGGGGGGGCCGAGGAGCAGTACTTC
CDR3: CASSLFGTSGGAEEQYF

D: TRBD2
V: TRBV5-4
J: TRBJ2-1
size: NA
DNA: TGTGCCAGCAGCTTGGTCTATCGCGGGGGGGCGAATGAGCAGTTCTTC
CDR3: CASSLVYRGGANEQFF

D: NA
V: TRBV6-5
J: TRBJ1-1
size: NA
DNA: TGTGCCAGCAAAAGGACATTTTTGAACACTGAAGCTTTCTTT
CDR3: CASKRTFLNTEAFF

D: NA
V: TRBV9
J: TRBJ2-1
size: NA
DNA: TGTGCCAGCAGCGCCGGACCGCGGGCCTACAATGAGCAGTTCTTC
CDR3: CASSAGPRAYNEQFF

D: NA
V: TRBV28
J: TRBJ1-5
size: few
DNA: TGTGCCAGCAGTCCCCCGGGACAACATCAGCCCCAGCATTTT
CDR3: CASSPPGQHQPQHF

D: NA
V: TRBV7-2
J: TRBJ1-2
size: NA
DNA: TGTGCCAGCAGCTCGATTAGTTGGGCAGGGGATGGCTACACCTTC
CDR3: CASSSISWAGDGYTF

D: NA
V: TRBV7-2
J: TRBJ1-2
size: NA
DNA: TGTGCCAGCAGCTTAGGAGGTCCCTATGGCTACACCTTC
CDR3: CASSLGGPYGYTF

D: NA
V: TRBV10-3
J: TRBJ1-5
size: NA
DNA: TGTGCCATCAGTGGGCCGAATCAGCCCCAGCATTTT
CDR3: CAISGPNQPQHF

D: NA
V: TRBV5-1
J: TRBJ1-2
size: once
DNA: TGCGCCAGCAGCTTGATTTGCGACTTC
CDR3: CASSLICDF

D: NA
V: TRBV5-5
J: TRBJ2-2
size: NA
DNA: TGTGCCAGCAGCCGAGACAGTTACACCGGGGAGCTGTTTTTT
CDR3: CASSRDSYTGELFF